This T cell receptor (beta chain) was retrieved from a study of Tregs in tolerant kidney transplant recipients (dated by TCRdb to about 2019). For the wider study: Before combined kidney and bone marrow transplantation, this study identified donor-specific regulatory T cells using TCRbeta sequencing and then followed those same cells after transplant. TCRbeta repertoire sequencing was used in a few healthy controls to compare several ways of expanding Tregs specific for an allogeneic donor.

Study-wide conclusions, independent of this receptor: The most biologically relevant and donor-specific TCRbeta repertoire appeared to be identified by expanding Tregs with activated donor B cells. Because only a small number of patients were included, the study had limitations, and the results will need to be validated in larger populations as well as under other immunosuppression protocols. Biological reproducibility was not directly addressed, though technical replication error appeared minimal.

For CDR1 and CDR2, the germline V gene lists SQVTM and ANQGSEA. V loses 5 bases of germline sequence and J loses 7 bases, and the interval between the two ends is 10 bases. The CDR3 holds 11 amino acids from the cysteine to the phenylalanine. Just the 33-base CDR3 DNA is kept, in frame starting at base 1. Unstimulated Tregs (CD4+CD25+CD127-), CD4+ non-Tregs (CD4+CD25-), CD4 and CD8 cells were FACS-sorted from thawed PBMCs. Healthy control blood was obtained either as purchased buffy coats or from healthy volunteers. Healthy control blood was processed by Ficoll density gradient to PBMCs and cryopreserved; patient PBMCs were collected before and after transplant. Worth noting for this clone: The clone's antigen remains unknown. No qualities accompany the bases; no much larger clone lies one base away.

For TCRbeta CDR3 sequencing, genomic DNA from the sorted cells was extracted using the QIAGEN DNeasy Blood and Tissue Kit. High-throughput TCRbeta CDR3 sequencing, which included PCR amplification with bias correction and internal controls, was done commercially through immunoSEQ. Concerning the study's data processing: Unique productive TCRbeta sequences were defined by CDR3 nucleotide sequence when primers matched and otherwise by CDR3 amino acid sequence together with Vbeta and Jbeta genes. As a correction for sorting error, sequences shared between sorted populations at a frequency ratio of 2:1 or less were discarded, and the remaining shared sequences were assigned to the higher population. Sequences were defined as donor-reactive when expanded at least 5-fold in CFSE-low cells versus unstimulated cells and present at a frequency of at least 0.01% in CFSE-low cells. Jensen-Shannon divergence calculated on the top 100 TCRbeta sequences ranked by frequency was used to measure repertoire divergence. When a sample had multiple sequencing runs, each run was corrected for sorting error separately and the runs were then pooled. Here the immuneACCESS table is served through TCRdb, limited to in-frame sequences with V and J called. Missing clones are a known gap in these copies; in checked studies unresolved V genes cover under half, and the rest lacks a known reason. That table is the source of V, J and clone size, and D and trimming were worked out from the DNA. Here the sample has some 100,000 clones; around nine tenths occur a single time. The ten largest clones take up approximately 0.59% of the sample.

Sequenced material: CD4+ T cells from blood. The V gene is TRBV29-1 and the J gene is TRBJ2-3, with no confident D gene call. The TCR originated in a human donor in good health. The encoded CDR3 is CSVYHGYTQYF. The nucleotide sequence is TGCAGCGTTTACCACGGCTATACGCAGTATTTT.